This TCR beta chain was observed in a study of shared clonotypes between healthy human individuals. Data came from immunoSEQ multiplex PCR; TCRdb stores just in-frame clones and leaves some out. The sample holds roughly 640,000 clones, about 74% seen once. CDR1 is SGHRS and CDR2 is YFSETQ in the germline V gene. CDR3 length: 16 residues. After removal of 4 bases from V and 1 base from J, the junction contained 6 bases not matched to a gene. Details on this clone: Its antigen is currently unknown.

Study-wide results and caveats: Non-shared clonotypes had lower generation probabilities than those shared by all four donors.

The chain is built from TRBV5-1 and TRBJ2-1; 9 bases are a match to TRBD1. The clonotype comes from a woman aged 25 to 39 in good health. The sample comprised memory CD4+ T cells sorted from blood. Subset meaning: CD45RA-negative fraction. The CDR3 coding sequence is TGCGCCAGCAGCAGTGTGGGACAGGGTTCCTACAATGAGCAGTTCTTC. As protein: CASSSVGQGSYNEQFF.